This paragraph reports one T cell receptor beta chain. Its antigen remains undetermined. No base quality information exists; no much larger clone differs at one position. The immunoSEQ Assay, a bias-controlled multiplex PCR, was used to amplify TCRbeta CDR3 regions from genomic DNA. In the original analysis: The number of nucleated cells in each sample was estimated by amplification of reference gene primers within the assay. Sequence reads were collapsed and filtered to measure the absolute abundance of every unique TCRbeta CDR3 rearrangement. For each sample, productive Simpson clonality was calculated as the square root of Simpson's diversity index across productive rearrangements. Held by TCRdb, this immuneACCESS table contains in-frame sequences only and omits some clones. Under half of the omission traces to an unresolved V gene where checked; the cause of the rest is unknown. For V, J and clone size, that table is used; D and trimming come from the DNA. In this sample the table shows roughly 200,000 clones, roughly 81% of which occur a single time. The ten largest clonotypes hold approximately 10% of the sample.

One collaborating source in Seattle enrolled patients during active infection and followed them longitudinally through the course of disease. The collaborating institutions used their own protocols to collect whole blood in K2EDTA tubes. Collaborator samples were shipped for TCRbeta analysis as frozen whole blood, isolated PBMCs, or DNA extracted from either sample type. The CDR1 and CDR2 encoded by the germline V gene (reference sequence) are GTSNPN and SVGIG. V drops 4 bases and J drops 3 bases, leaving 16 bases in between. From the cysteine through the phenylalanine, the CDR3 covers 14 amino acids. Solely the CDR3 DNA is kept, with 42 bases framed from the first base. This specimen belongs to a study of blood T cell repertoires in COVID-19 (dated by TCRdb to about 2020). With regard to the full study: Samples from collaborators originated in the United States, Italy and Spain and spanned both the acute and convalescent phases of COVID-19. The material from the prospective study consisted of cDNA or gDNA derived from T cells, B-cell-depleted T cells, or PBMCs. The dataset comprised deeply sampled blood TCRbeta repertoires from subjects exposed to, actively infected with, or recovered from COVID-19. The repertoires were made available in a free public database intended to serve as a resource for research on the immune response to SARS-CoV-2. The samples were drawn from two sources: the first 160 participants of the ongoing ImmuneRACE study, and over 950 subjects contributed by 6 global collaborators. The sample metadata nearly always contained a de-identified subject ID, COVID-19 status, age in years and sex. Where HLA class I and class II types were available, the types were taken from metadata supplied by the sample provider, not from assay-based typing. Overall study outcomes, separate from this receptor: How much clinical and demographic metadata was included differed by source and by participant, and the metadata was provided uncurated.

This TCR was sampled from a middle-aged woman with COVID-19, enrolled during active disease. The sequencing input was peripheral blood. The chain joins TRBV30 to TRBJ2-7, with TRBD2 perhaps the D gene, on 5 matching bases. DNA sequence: TGTGCCTGGACCCTAGCCGGGCAGCTCTACGAGCAGTACTTC. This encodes CAWTLAGQLYEQYF.